Below are 27 T cell receptor beta chains sequenced from a single sample in a study of T cell responses to AZD1222 COVID-19 vaccine (dated by TCRdb to the early 2020s). Per the publication, the time point label means: about 28 days (+/-7) after the second vaccine dose. Receptor amplification or capture employed the immunoSEQ multiplex PCR assay. Imported from immuneACCESS, the table was reduced by TCRdb to in-frame sequences with V and J called. These copies leave out some clones; in studies compared against another copy, an unresolved V gene accounts for under half, and the cause of the remainder is not known. A total of 65,000 to 70,000 clones appear in this sample, 75% to 90% of them only once. Clones ranked in the top ten supply roughly 25% of the sample. Sequencing used peripheral blood, obtained 28 days after the second AZD1222 dose. All receptors derive from an adult who received the AZD1222 COVID-19 vaccine.

This clone came up a few times. The V gene is TRBV19, the J gene TRBJ1-5; weak D call: TRBD1 (5 bases). The CDR3 length is 15 residues. CDR1 and CDR2 from the germline V gene are LNHDA and SQIVND (reference sequence). Trimming removed 4 bases at V and 6 bases at J, with 16 bases between. CDR3 sequence reads: CASSSDSLSVQPQHF. CDR3 nucleotide sequence: TGTGCCAGTAGTAGCGACAGTCTTAGTGTTCAGCCCCAGCATTTT. Full variable domain (rest looked up from reference TRBV19 and TRBJ1-5): DGGITQSPKYLFRKEGQNVTLSCEQNLNHDAMYWYRQDPGQGLRLIYYSQIVNDFQKGDIAEGYSVSREKKESFPLTVTSAQKNPTAFYLCASSSDSLSVQPQHFGDGTRLSIL.

The gene calls are TRBV27 and TRBJ1-1; no firm D call. The CDR3 runs to 14 residues. Per the germline V gene, CDR1 is MNHEY and CDR2 is SMNVEV (reference sequence). V gave up 2 bases and J gave up 4 bases, with 11 bases separating them. The CDR3: CASSLGLGATEAFF. The CDR3 DNA reads TGTGCCAGCAGTTTAGGCCTAGGTGCCACTGAAGCTTTCTTT.

The chain is built from TRBV3-1 (or the pseudogene TRBV3-2) and TRBJ1-1, with a weak D call TRBD1 (6 bases). Germline V CDR1 and CDR2: LGHDT, YNNKEL (reference sequence). The V end was cut by 5 bases, the J end by 2 bases, with 12 bases between. There are 14 residues in the CDR3. The CDR3 nucleotides are TGTGCCAGCAGCTCATCGGACAGAAACACTGAAGCTTTCTTT. Protein sequence: CASSSSDRNTEAFF.

The chain has TRBV7-8 and TRBJ1-1, with unresolved D. Germline V gives CDR1 SGHVS, CDR2 FQNEAQ. With 5 bases removed from V and 8 bases from J, the gap between germline ends came to 9 bases. The CDR3 is 11 residues long. The CDR3, as DNA: TGTGCCAGCAGCCCCACCAGGGAAGCTTTCTTT. Translation gives CASSPTREAFF.

This clone was seen once. V and J are TRBV27 and TRBJ2-2, with D hard to call. The ends were cut back, 1 base at V and 6 bases at J, with 18 bases in the middle. The CDR3 sequence is 17 residues long. CDR1 MNHEY and CDR2 SMNVEV come from the germline V gene (reference sequence). The CDR3 is CASSLWFGIPSAGELFF. The CDR3 bases are TGTGCCAGCAGTTTATGGTTCGGCATCCCTTCAGCCGGGGAGCTGTTTTTT.

Turning to this clone: Germline is not matched at one junction end, which may reflect a read error. The chain combines TRBV2 with TRBJ2-5; the D is unclear. CDR1 is SNHLY, CDR2 FYNNEI, per germline. The CDR3 totals 11 residues. For the CDR3, the DNA is TGTGCCAGCAGTGAAAGGGTATTGGCGGACTTC. Its translation: CASSERVLADF.

The chain combines TRBV29-1 with TRBJ1-6, with D possibly TRBD1 on 6 matching bases. Germline CDR1 and CDR2: SQVTM and ANQGSEA. The CDR3 totals 14 residues. Trimming took 4 bases from V and 9 from J, leaving 16 bases between them. The DNA for the CDR3 is TGCAGCGTTGCCCTACAGGGAATCGGTTCACCCCTCCACTTT. It specifies CSVALQGIGSPLHF.

CDR3 DNA: TGTGCCAGCAGACTTACAGGGCTTGGAGAAGCTTTCTTT. Translated: CASRLTGLGEAFF. J is TRBJ1-1 and V is TRBV27; perhaps TRBD1 as D (6 bases). The ends were cut back, 6 bases at V and 8 bases at J, with 16 bases in the middle. This CDR3 contains 13 residues. The V gene's germline CDR1 is MNHEY and CDR2 SMNVEV (reference sequence).

The chain is built from TRBV9 and TRBJ1-3; maybe TRBD1 (5 bases). V was clipped by 3 bases and J by 0 bases, with 19 bases between them. CDR3 length: 18 amino acids. From germline, CDR1 is SGDLS and CDR2 YYNGEE. DNA for the CDR3: TGTGCCAGCAGCGAGACCCCGGGACTTTCGAGCTCTGGAAACACCATATATTTT. Encoded protein: CASSETPGLSSSGNTIYF.

The chain uses TRBV5-1 and TRBJ2-7, with a tentative D call TRBD1 (5 bases). The CDR3 is made up of 16 amino acids. Deletions cut 4 bases from V and 0 bases from J, with 17 bases between. Per the germline V gene, CDR1 is SGHRS and CDR2 is YFSETQ. Here the CDR3 reads CASSRRQGLSSYEQYF. CDR3 DNA sequence: TGCGCCAGCAGCCGTCGGCAGGGATTGAGCTCCTACGAGCAGTACTTC.

The chain is built from TRBV27 and TRBJ1-2; tentatively, D is TRBD1 (5 bases). The length of the CDR3 is 15 residues. With 8 bases removed from V and 1 base from J, the gap between germline ends came to 17 bases. The V gene's germline CDR1 is MNHEY and CDR2 SMNVEV (reference sequence). Here the CDR3 reads CASHGRDVLNYGYTF. DNA for the CDR3: TGTGCCAGCCATGGACGGGACGTACTTAACTATGGCTACACCTTC.

The chain has TRBV4-1 and TRBJ2-3, with 7 positions matching TRBD2. From germline, CDR1 is MGHRA and CDR2 YSYEKL. CDR3 length: 16 amino acids. The junction had 5 bases not matched to a gene; V was cut back by 0 bases and J by 2 bases. This CDR3 is CASSQEVERDTDTQYF. CDR3 sequence (DNA): TGCGCCAGCAGCCAAGAGGTTGAGCGGGACACAGATACGCAGTATTTT.

This clone came up once. The chain links TRBV10-2 to TRBJ1-2; D is ambiguous. Germline loops: CDR1 WSHSY, CDR2 SAAADI. V was cut by 4 bases and J by 4 bases, with 7 bases left in between. The CDR3 runs to 12 residues. The CDR3 sequence: CASSGGIYGYTF. CDR3 in DNA: TGCGCCAGCAGTGGTGGAATCTATGGCTACACCTTC.

V usage is TRBV5-5 and J usage is TRBJ1-2; D is unclear. V was pared by 1 base and J by 5 bases, with 12 bases between. The CDR3 totals 14 residues. CDR1 is SGHKS and CDR2 is YYEKEE in the germline V gene (reference sequence). In nucleotides, the CDR3 is TGTGCCAGCAGCTTGACGGGATCTTCGTATGGCTACACCTTC. Amino acids: CASSLTGSSYGYTF.

V is TRBV5-1 and J is TRBJ1-1; D call uncertain. Germline CDR1 and CDR2: SGHRS and YFSETQ. Between the trimmed V and J ends, which lost 0 bases and 1 base, there was a span of 7 bases. The CDR3 extends over 14 amino acids. The CDR3 region has the DNA TGCGCCAGCAGCTTGGACACAGCGAACACTGAAGCTTTCTTT. Encoded protein: CASSLDTANTEAFF.

This chain joins TRBV7-6 and TRBJ2-1; a weak D match, TRBD1 (5 bases). Trimming took 1 base from V and 1 from J, leaving 11 bases between them. Germline CDR1 reads SGHVS; CDR2 reads FNYEAQ. The CDR3 is 16 residues long. The CDR3, as DNA: TGTGCCAGCAGCTTAGTAGCAGGGATATCCTACAATGAGCAGTTCTTC. As protein: CASSLVAGISYNEQFF.

This clone appeared a single time. As DNA, the CDR3 is TGTGCCAGCAGCCAGACCAGCTACGAGCAGTACTTC. Translated, it gives CASSQTSYEQYF. V and J are TRBV12-3 or TRBV12-4 and TRBJ2-7; D is unresolved. V lost 6 bases, J lost 3 bases, and 9 bases lay in between. CDR3 size: 12 residues.

The CDR3 loop reads CAWDRLVHGYTF. The CDR3 bases are TGTGCCTGGGACAGGTTGGTTCATGGCTACACCTTC. This sequence joins TRBV30 and TRBJ1-2; the D gene is possibly TRBD1 (6 bases). CDR1 is GTSNPN, CDR2 SVGIG, per germline (reference sequence). This CDR3 has 12 amino acids. Trimming removed 5 bases at V and 6 bases at J, with 13 bases between.

This clone was found once. This chain joins TRBV9 and TRBJ1-5, with unresolved D. The V gene's germline CDR1 is SGDLS and CDR2 YYNGEE. V dropped 3 bases and J dropped 9 bases, with 19 bases sitting between them. The length of the CDR3 is 15 residues. As DNA, the CDR3 is TGTGCCAGCAGCGCCCCCGGGAAGGGCCAATGGCCCCAGCATTTT. It is translated as CASSAPGKGQWPQHF. Looking up the rest from reference TRBV9 and TRBJ1-5 gives the full variable domain: DSGVTQTPKHLITATGQRVTLRCSPRSGDLSVYWYQQSLDQGLQFLIQYYNGEERAKGNILERFSAQQFPDLHSELNLSSLELGDSALYFCASSAPGKGQWPQHFGDGTRLSIL.

This clone appeared a single time. The V and J genes are TRBV29-1 and TRBJ2-3; D not certain. Germline V gene data show CDR1 as SQVTM and CDR2 as ANQGSEA. V was trimmed by 3 bases and J by 0 bases, leaving 7 bases between them. The CDR3 loop spans 13 amino acids. The CDR3, as DNA: TGCAGCGTTGACGACTTAAGCACAGATACGCAGTATTTT. It codes for CSVDDLSTDTQYF.

The chain uses TRBV4-1 and TRBJ1-2; no clear D. The germline V gene has CDR1 MGHRA and CDR2 YSYEKL. This CDR3 spans 13 amino acids. V was clipped by 4 bases and J by 4 bases, with 10 bases between them. The CDR3 region is CASSRPGVYGYTF. The CDR3 DNA reads as TGCGCCAGCAGCCGCCCAGGTGTCTATGGCTACACCTTC.

The chain employs TRBV29-1 and TRBJ1-4; D is ambiguous. The CDR3 has 13 residues. Trimming took off 6 bases at V and 6 bases at J, with 14 bases between the two ends. Germline CDR1 reads SQVTM; CDR2 reads ANQGSEA. This chain's CDR3 is CSVYGRADEKLFF. The CDR3 DNA reads TGCAGCGTATACGGGCGAGCGGATGAAAAACTGTTTTTT.

This sequence joins TRBV2 and TRBJ2-7; 7 bases align to TRBD1. CDR1 is SNHLY and CDR2 is FYNNEI in the germline V gene. This CDR3 spans 12 amino acids. The trim removed 4 bases at V and 3 bases at J, leaving 0 bases unmatched. The CDR3 spells CASSGQGYEQYF. CDR3 coding DNA: TGTGCCAGCAGTGGACAGGGCTACGAGCAGTACTTC.

This chain uses TRBV28 with TRBJ2-7; D remains unclear. Looked up from germline, CDR1 is MDHEN and CDR2 is SYDVKM. The CDR3 has 12 residues. Between the trimmed V and J ends, which lost 2 bases and 1 base, there was a span of 3 bases. The CDR3 region is CASSLNSYEQYF. The CDR3 coding sequence is TGTGCCAGCAGTTTAAATTCCTACGAGCAGTACTTC.

This rearrangement joins TRBV6-5 to TRBJ2-2, with TRBD2 matching over 9 bases. Unmatched junction bases numbered 4, after V lost 6 bases and J lost 5 bases. This CDR3 has 14 amino acids. Germline V CDR1 and CDR2: MNHEY, SVGAGI. CDR3 sequence: CASRGLATTGELFF. The CDR3 nucleotides read TGTGCCAGCAGAGGACTAGCGACGACCGGGGAGCTGTTTTTT.

This chain links TRBV3-1 (or the pseudogene TRBV3-2) with TRBJ2-5; possible D gene TRBD2, 6 bases. This CDR3 contains 14 residues. V shed 4 bases and J shed 7 bases, with 16 bases lying between them. The germline gives CDR1 LGHDT, CDR2 YNNKEL (reference sequence). CDR3 sequence reads: CASSPGDSPRTQYF. The CDR3 nucleotides are TGTGCCAGCAGCCCGGGGGACTCCCCCAGGACCCAGTACTTC.

The chain uses TRBV5-1 and TRBJ2-5; D is possibly TRBD1 (6 bases). Looked up from germline, CDR1 is SGHRS and CDR2 is YFSETQ. V was clipped by 3 bases and J by 2 bases, with 8 bases between them. The CDR3 runs to 13 residues. For the CDR3, the DNA is TGCGCCAGCAGCTCAACAGGGCAAGAGACCCAGTACTTC. It yields the protein CASSSTGQETQYF.